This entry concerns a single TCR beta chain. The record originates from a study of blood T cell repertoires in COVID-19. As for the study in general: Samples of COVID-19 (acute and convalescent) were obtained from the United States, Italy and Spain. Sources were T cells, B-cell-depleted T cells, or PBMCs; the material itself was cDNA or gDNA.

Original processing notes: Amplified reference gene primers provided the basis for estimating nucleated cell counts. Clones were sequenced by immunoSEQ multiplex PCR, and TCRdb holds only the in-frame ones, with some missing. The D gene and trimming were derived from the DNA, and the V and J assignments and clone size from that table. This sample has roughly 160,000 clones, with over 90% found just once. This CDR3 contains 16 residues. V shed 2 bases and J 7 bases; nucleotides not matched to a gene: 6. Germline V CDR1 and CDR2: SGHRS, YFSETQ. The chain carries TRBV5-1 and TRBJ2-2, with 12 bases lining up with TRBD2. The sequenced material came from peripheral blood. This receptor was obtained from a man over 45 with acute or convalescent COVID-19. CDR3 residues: CASSFLAGGPGGELFF. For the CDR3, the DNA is TGCGCCAGCAGCTTCCTAGCGGGGGGGCCAGGCGGGGAGCTGTTTTTT.